This T cell receptor (beta chain) was captured by sequencing in a study of long-term antiretroviral therapy in people with HIV. In the study overall: The oldest samples precede the 2015 immediate-ART recommendation by about a decade. Overall study results and limits: Controls had broader CDR3 length ranges than HIV repertoires did. Clones with expansion before ART led the repertoire at all time points.

Concerning this clone itself: Its specificity is unknown.

A v3.0 immunoSEQ assay was performed at survey level. Measured with immunoSEQ multiplex PCR; TCRdb has only the in-frame clones, and not every one. The sample lists around 32,000 clones; 75% to 90% were seen once. Germline loops: CDR1 MNHEY, CDR2 SVGAGI. CDR3 length: 16 residues. With V trimmed by 3 bases and J by 5 bases, 11 bases remained unmatched. Treated in the United States were all of the participants with HIV. This chain joins TRBV6-5 and TRBJ1-2; 8 nucleotides line up with TRBD1. The TCR originated in a man between 50 and 59 years old with HIV. The sequences come from unsorted PBMCs, collected 3.2 years before starting antiretroviral therapy. The CDR3 nucleotides are TGTGCCAGCAGTTATCTGCAGGGGGCGAGAGGGTATGGCTACACCTTC. Amino acids: CASSYLQGARGYGYTF.